This TCR beta chain was captured by sequencing in a study of blood T cells in healthy people across ages. Trimming left V 4 bases short and J 5 bases short, with 11 bases between. The CDR3 has 13 amino acids. CDR1 and CDR2 from the germline V gene are MNHNY and SVGAGI (reference sequence). With a J-beta primer mix and a sample-barcoded 5' primer, a second PCR ran 7 to 11 cycles. TCRdb fed the 5' RACE reads into MiXCR, producing one record per CDR3 protein. This table holds about 560,000 distinct CDR3 sequences, 27% found once. These data were also filed under a second study, of T cells of mothers and their children.

The material sequenced was blood. This receptor was identified in a boy aged 2 to 9 in good health. This chain joins TRBV6-6 and TRBJ1-2; weak D call: TRBD1 (6 bases). CDR3 DNA: TGTGCCAGCAGTTCCGGGACAACTTATGGCTACACCTTC. This translates into CASSSGTTYGYTF.